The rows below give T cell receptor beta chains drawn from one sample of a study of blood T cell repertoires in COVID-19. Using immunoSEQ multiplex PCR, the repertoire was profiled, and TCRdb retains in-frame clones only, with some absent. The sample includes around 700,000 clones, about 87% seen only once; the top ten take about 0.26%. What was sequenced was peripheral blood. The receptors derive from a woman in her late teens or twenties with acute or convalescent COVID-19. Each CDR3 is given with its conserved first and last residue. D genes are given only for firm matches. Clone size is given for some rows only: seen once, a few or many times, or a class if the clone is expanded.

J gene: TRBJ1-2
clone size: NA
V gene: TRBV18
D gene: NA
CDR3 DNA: TGTGCCAGCTCACCCCCCGAGGGAAGCTATGGCTACACCTTC
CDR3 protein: CASSPPEGSYGYTF

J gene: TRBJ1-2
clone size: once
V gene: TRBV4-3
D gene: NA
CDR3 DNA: TGCGCCAGCAGCCGTCGAGGGGAGGGCGCGCGGGGCTACACCTTC
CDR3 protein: CASSRRGEGARGYTF

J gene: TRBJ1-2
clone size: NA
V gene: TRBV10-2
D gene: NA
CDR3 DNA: TGCGCCAGCAGTGAGGTGGATGAGGACTATGGCTACACCTTC
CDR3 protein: CASSEVDEDYGYTF

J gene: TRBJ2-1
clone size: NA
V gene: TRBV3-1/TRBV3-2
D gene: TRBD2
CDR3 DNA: TGTGCCACCAACTCTCCTAGCGGGGCTGTCAATGAGCAGTTCTTC
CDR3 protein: CATNSPSGAVNEQFF

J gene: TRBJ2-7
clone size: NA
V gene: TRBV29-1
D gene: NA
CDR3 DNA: TGCAGCGTTTTTGTCAGCTCCTACGAGCAGTACTTC
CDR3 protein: CSVFVSSYEQYF

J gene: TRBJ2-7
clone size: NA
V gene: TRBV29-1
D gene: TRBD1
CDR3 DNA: TGCAGCGGATCGGGACAGGGGACGAGGGAGCAGTACTTC
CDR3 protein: CSGSGQGTREQYF

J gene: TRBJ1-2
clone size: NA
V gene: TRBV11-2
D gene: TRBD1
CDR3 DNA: TGTGCCAGCCCCTACAGGGGTCAAGGTGGCTACACCTTC
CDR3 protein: CASPYRGQGGYTF

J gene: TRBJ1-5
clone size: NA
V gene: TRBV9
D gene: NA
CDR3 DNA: TGTGCCAGCAGCGGTACAGGGTTGGGCAATCAGCCCCAGCATTTT
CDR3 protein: CASSGTGLGNQPQHF

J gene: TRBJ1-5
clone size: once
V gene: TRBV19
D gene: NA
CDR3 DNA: TGTGCCAGTAGTAACAGGCAGAATCAGCCCCAGCATTTT
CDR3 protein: CASSNRQNQPQHF

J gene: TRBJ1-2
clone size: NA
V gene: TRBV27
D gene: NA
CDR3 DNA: TGTGCCAGCAGCCCTGCGGGGGGCTATGGCTACACCTTC
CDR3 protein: CASSPAGGYGYTF

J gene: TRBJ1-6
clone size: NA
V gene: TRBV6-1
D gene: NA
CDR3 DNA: TGTGCCAGCAGTGAAGGACAGGCGTTAGGTTCACCCCTCCACTTT
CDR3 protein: CASSEGQALGSPLHF

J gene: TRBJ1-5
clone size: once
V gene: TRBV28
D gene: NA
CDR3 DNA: TGTGCCACCACCGGCAGGATCAATCAGCCCCAGCATTTT
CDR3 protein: CATTGRINQPQHF

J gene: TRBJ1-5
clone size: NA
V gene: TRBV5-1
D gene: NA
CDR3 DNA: TGCGCCAGCAGCTTGCAGGGCCATAGCAATCAGCCCCAGCATTTT
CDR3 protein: CASSLQGHSNQPQHF

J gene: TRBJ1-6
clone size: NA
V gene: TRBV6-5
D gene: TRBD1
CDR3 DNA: TGTGCCAGCAGTCGCTCAGGGGGCGCGAATTCACCCCTCCACTTT
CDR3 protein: CASSRSGGANSPLHF

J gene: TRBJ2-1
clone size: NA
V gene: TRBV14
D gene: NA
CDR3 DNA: TGTGCCAGCAGCCAACAGGGTAGGAGAGGTGAGCAGTTCTTC
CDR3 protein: CASSQQGRRGEQFF

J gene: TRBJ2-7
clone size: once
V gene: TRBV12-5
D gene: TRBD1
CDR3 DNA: TGTGCTAGTGGTACGGGACAGGGATCCAGCGAGCAGTACTTC
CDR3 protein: CASGTGQGSSEQYF

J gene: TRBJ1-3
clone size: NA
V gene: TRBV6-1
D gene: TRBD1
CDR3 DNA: TGTGCCAGCAGTGCCCCGGGACAGGGAACTGGAAACACCATATATTTT
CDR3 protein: CASSAPGQGTGNTIYF

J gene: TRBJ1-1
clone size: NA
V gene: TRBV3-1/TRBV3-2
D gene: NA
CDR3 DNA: TGTGCCAGCAGCCAAGGTCCAGCTGAAGCTTTCTTT
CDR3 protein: CASSQGPAEAFF

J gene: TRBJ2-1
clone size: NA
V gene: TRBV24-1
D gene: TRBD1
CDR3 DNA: TGTGCCACCAGTGATAAAAGAACAGGGGGCGAGGCACGCCATGAGCAGTTCTTC
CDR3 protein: CATSDKRTGGEARHEQFF

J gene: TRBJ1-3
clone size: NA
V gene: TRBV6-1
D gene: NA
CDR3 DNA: TGTGCCAGCAGTGAACGGGGTATGGGAAACACCATATATTTT
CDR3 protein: CASSERGMGNTIYF

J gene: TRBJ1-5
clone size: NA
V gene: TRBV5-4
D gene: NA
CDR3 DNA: TGTGCCAGCAGCTTGACGAAGGGAGGAGCCCAGCATTTT
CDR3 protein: CASSLTKGGAQHF

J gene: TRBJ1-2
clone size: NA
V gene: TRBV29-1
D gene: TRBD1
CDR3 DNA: TGCAGCGTTGGCCACAGGGGTACAGGTGACTATGGCTACACCTTC
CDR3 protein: CSVGHRGTGDYGYTF

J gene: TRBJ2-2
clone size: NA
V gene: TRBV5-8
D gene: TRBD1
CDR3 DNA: TGTGCCAGCAGTCACGGACAGGGTTATGTCGGGGAGCTGTTTTTT
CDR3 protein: CASSHGQGYVGELFF

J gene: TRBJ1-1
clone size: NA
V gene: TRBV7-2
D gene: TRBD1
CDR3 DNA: TGTGCCAGCAGCTCAGGGGGCGTGAACACTGAAGCTTTCTTT
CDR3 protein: CASSSGGVNTEAFF

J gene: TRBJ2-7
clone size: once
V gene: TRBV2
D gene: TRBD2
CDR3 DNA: TGTGCCAGCATGGGGGGGGGTTCCGGTCTGTACTTC
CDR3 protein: CASMGGGSGLYF

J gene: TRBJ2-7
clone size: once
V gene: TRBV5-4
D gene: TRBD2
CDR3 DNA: TGTGCCAGCAGCTGGGGGGGTCTTGAGCAGTACTTC
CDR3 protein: CASSWGGLEQYF

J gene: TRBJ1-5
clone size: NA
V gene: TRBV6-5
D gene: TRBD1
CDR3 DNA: TGTGCCAGCAGTTACTCGAGGGGGCCCCAGCCCCAGCATTTT
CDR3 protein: CASSYSRGPQPQHF

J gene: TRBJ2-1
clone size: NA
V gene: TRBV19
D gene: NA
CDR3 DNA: TGTGCCAGTAGTATAGGAGGGAGGCAATCACACAATGAGCAGTTCTTC
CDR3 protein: CASSIGGRQSHNEQFF

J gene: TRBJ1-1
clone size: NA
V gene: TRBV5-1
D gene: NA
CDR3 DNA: TGCGCCAGCAGCCCCAGCGGGGTCACTGAAGCTTTCTTT
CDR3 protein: CASSPSGVTEAFF

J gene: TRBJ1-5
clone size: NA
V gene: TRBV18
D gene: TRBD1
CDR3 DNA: TGTGCCAGCTCACTCCGGGCGACAGGGGATAGCAATCAGCCCCAGCATTTT
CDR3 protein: CASSLRATGDSNQPQHF

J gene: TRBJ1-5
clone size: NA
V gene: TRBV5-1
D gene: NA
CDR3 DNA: TGCGCCAGCAGCTTGTGGGGACTCAATCAGCCCCAGCATTTT
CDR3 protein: CASSLWGLNQPQHF

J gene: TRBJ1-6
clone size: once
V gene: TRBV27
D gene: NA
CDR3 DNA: TGTGCCAGCAGTTTTACTGCATATAATTCACCCCTCCACTTT
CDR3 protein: CASSFTAYNSPLHF

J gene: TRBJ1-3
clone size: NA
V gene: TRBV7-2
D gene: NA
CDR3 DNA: TGTGCCAGCAGCTTAGGTTGGGCGAGTGGAAACACCATATATTTT
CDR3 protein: CASSLGWASGNTIYF

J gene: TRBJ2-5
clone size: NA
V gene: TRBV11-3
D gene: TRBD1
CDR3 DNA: TGTGCCAGCAGCTTAGAGCTGACAGGGCTCAGGGGTCAAGAGACCCAGTACTTC
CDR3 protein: CASSLELTGLRGQETQYF

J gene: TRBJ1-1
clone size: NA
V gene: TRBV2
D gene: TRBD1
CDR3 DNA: TGTGCCAGCTACCCAGGACAGGGAAACACTGAAGCTTTCTTT
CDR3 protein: CASYPGQGNTEAFF

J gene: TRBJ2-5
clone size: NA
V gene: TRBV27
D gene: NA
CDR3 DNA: TGTGCCAGCCGAGGGGGGGATGAAGAGACCCAGTACTTC
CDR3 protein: CASRGGDEETQYF

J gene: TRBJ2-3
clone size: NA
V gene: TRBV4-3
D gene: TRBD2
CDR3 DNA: TGCGCCAGCAGCCAAGATCTTACGGGGGGTTTCACAGATACGCAGTATTTT
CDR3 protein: CASSQDLTGGFTDTQYF

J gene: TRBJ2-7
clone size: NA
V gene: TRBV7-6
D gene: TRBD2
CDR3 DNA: TGTGCCAGCAGCTCAGGGACTAGCGCTTCCTACGAGCAGTACTTC
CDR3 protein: CASSSGTSASYEQYF

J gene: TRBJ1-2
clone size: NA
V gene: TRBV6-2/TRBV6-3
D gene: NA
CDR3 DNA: TGTGCCAGCAGTCCCCTAGATGGCTACACCTTC
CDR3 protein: CASSPLDGYTF

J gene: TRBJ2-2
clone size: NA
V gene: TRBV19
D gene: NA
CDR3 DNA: TGTGCCAGTAGTATAGTAACGGGTCCCACCGGGGAGCTGTTTTTT
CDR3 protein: CASSIVTGPTGELFF

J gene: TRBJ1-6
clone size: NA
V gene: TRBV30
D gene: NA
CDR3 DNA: TGTGCCTGGAGTGTCCCTGCAGGGGCGAATAATTCACCCCTCCACTTT
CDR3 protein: CAWSVPAGANNSPLHF

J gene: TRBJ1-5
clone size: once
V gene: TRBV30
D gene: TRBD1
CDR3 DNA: TGTGCCTGGAGTGTTGGGGACAGCGCAAGTCAGCCCCAGCATTTT
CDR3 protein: CAWSVGDSASQPQHF

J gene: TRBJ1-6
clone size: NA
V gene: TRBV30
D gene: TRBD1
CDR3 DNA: TGTGCCTGGAGTTTTGACAGGGGGCGTGGGGGTAATTCACCCCTCCACTTT
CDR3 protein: CAWSFDRGRGGNSPLHF

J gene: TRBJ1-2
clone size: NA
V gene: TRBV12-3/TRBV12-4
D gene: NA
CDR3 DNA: TGTGCCACCCACCTCACGGGAACCTATGGCTACACCTTC
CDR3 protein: CATHLTGTYGYTF

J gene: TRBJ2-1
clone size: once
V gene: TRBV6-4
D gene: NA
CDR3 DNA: TGTGCCAGCAGTGACCTCGGTGCGGGCTTCAAGATCTTC
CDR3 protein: CASSDLGAGFKIF